Given below is one T cell receptor beta chain in context. In this sample, this clone turned up a few times. It has no known antigen specificity. No clone much larger than this one lies a single base away; base qualities are absent. Libraries were built with the immunoSEQ multiplex PCR assay. A mixture of 60 forward primers for TCR Vbeta segments and 13 reverse primers for TCR Jbeta segments was used in the multiplex PCR. A multiplex PCR assay on genomic DNA amplified the CDR3 region of rearranged TCR beta genes. On the Illumina HiSeq System, the amplified TCR beta libraries were sequenced as 87-base-pair reads. For the original study's pipeline: A later analysis counted some 80 million unique TCR beta chains across the 550 to 700 repertoires, and 10 million to 11 million of these chains were shared by at least two donors. Raw reads were error-corrected and collapsed into unique sequences with a nearest-neighbor algorithm that merged closely related sequences to remove PCR and sequencing errors. To assign V, D and J gene segments, CDR3 sequences were aligned to IMGT reference sequences. For a sequence to be retained, at least a six-nucleotide match to both a V gene segment and a J gene segment was required. A rearrangement counted as productive if the CDR3 had no stop codons and remained in frame with V and J, and every other rearrangement counted as non-productive. Following IMGT convention, CDR3 was defined as the stretch from the second conserved V-encoded cysteine to the conserved J-encoded phenylalanine. Sequences without an unambiguous match to a single V gene segment were excluded from the earlier analysis of a few hundred of the donors. In an earlier analysis of several hundred of the donors, a V segment was called functional when productive rearrangements were above 56.7%, and segregating when the standard deviation between donors exceeded 5%. To diagnose cytomegalovirus status from the catalog of TCR beta chain sequences, a statistical classification framework was built. In a later analysis, TCR nucleotide sequences were compared against IMGT/GENE-DB human TR gene sequences so that V and J genes could be assigned. In a later analysis, CDR3 sequences and most-parsimonious VDJ recombination scenarios were assigned using the TCRdist pipeline. In a later analysis, each TCR beta chain was defined by its CDR3 amino acid sequence together with its V-gene family, and reads lacking a unique V-gene family were excluded. As a way to deal with suspected cross-contamination and a sequencing artifact, a later analysis dropped approximately 570 nucleotide sequences that were highly shared and had low generation probability. In a later analysis, a clonal expansion index for each public chain was calculated from normalized within-repertoire ranks of inferred template counts. In a later analysis, generation probabilities were computed using a VDJ recombination model fitted to out-of-frame rearrangements, and the results were checked against IGoR. A later analysis scored TCR-TCR, TCR-HLA and TCR-CMV co-occurrence with hypergeometric tests, applying a repertoire-size bias correction to TCR pairs. To estimate false discovery rates, a later analysis permuted the HLA or CMV assignments 20 times. In a later analysis, co-occurring TCRs were grouped using DBSCAN, with TCRdist sequence similarity added in when clustering inside HLA-allele-positive subsets. For co-occurrence clustering, repertoires with fewer than 30,000 or more than 120,000 public chains were excluded, along with roughly 5 repertoires with anomalous nucleotide sharing. Not all clones reach the TCRdb copy of this immuneACCESS table, which keeps in-frame sequences only. Checked studies attribute under half of the gap to unresolved V genes and leave the rest unexplained. D and trimming were read from the DNA, whereas the V and J calls and clone size are those reported in that table. This sample holds 200,000 to 250,000 clones; around nine tenths were observed only once. The biggest ten clones account for more than 0.8% of the sample.

This sample stems from a study of cytomegalovirus exposure and HLA in healthy donors (dated by TCRdb to 2016 to 2017). About the full investigation: An earlier analysis of roughly 500 of the donors reported approximately 300 Gb of sequence data and roughly 100 million unique TCR beta sequences from some 180 million T cells. Roughly 5 DR-DQ haplotypes were handled as single units for association and clustering, since linkage in the cohort was strong. Donor age, sex, ethnicity and CMV serostatus were compiled together with the repertoire data. A later analysis re-examined previously published TCR beta repertoires from roughly 650 donors and added high-resolution HLA genotyping to investigate patterns of TCR occurrence. An earlier analysis of 587 of the donors used high-throughput TCR beta sequencing to judge whether each TCR beta V gene segment behaved as functional or pseudogenic. The study aimed to test whether signatures of past pathogen exposure could be identified by cataloging public T cell receptors. The study used immunosequencing to profile the T cell repertoires of 600 to 850 subjects and linked those repertoires to cytomegalovirus serostatus. Rather than drawing on any new phenotypic data, the later analysis identified candidate immune exposures from TCR beta sequences and the way those sequences occurred across donors. HLA typing included class I and class II loci at four-digit resolution. In addition to the first cohort of around 670 subjects, a separate validation cohort of 120 different subjects was used. About 300 gigabases of sequencing data and some 85 million unique TCR sequences were included in an early release covering over 600 HLA-typed donors. A later genetic analysis took genome-wide SNP genotypes for about three fifths of the 666 donors and used that subset as a discovery cohort. Typing coverage differed by locus: A, B, C, DRB1 and DQB1 were typed in roughly 629-640 donors, DQA1 in 500 to 550, DPA1 in around 600, and DPB1 in just under 480. Of the approximately 370 genotyped donors, roughly 76% were placed in the genetic ancestry cluster associated with self-reported Caucasian donors. Every repertoire in the discovery cohort had been generated on one and the same sequencing platform. On average, around 240,000 unique TCR beta nucleotide sequences were sequenced per donor among more than 350 genotyped donors of the cohort, with around 19% of those sequences being non-productive. The study combined high-throughput TCR immunosequencing, statistical association of individual TCRs with disease status, and machine learning to predict cytomegalovirus infection status. The study at large found these results: Assigning TCR associations to individual alleles was difficult when HLA alleles, especially DR and DQ, strongly co-occurred. Across donors, most TCR sequences were observed very rarely, whereas some public TCRs were present in many individuals. Several of the top co-occurrence clusters appeared to be linked to parvovirus B19, influenza, CMV and Epstein-Barr virus, according to a later analysis. A further reported finding was that TCR beta sequences accurately predicted the HLA-A and HLA-B alleles for most subjects in the first cohort. The sequencing pipeline was judged likely to have produced a cluster of highly shared sequence variants as a technical artifact. Because some donors lacked HLA typing at each locus, the association tests relied only on the typed subset. The study gave a list of more than 150 TCR beta chains associated with cytomegalovirus. Because counts were too low, about 15 rarely observed V segments, including chromosome 9 orphons, were left out of the earlier analysis of 587 of the donors. Linkage disequilibrium might explain the correlated functional status among segregating V segments, but an unknown experimental factor could not be ruled out. Presence/absence analyses assumed roughly uniform sequencing depth across donors, an assumption that may not hold. Broadly in line with IMGT annotations, most TCR beta V segments showed up in productive rearrangements about 87% or about 30% of the time in an earlier analysis of around 550 of the donors. An association between a missense DCLRE1C variant and V-gene and J-gene trimming of TCR beta chains was found in a later genetic analysis and replicated in an independent cohort. The only immune exposure information available for the cohort was CMV serostatus. According to a later analysis, most CMV-associated TCR beta chains appeared to be HLA-restricted, and the HLA associations seemed to be driven largely by CMV exposure. Only TCR beta chains were sequenced in this cohort, and the absence of alpha or paired-chain data limited detectable features. A later analysis associated 15,000 or so TCR beta sequences with specific HLA alleles at a false discovery rate of 0.05. A later analysis found that HLA-associated TCR beta chains were more clonally expanded and had lower generation probabilities than equally common non-associated chains. According to a later analysis, TCR association rates differed among HLA loci, with DRB1 alleles showing the most associated TCRs and HLA-C alleles showing the fewest. Compared with the 666-donor mean, donors in an Asian-associated ancestry cluster had fewer N-insertions in productive TCRs, according to a later genetic analysis. Three of the identified cytomegalovirus-associated TCR beta chains were confirmed in vitro to be specific for cytomegalovirus antigens. Some IMGT-functional V segments, including TRBV6-2 and TRBV6-3, could not be told apart with the 87-base-pair reads, so those segments were excluded. The authors suggested that the approach could potentially be extended to other disease states and immunological phenotypes. The classifier was reported to diagnose cytomegalovirus status with high specificity and sensitivity in both the original cohort and the validation cohort.

The cohort consisted of some 670 healthy bone marrow donors. All cohort members were sampled while nominally healthy, although unrecorded immune exposures were likely present. The donor tested CMV seronegative and was one of the 352 seronegative cohort members. Every donor gave a peripheral blood sample, and the peripheral blood mononuclear cells from that sample were used for TCR beta sequencing. Genomic DNA extraction from the blood cell samples was performed with the Qiagen DNeasy Blood Extraction Kit. Spanning cysteine to phenylalanine, the CDR3 consists of 17 amino acids. The kept DNA is CDR3 alone, 51 bases in frame from the first base. Germline trimming amounts to 4 bases on V and 4 bases on J, with 14 as the count of junction bases outside the gene matches. The germline V gene (reference sequence) supplies CDR1 SEHNR and CDR2 FQNEAQ.

This sequence uses TRBV7-9 and TRBJ2-7; TRBD2 fits 9 bases in the junction. This receptor was obtained from a woman in her late teens or twenties in good health and CMV-seronegative. The sample was PBMCs. The CDR3 here reads CASSSQPREGGFYEQYF. DNA sequence: TGTGCCAGCAGCTCCCAACCGCGGGAGGGTGGCTTTTACGAGCAGTACTTC.